This T cell receptor (beta chain) is drawn from a study of response to subunit inactivated influenza vaccine. This clonotype was observed at least ten times. Its antigen is currently unknown. TCRdb called the RT-PCR reads again in MiXCR, with one record for every CDR3 protein. The sample shows around 530,000 distinct CDR3 sequences, 12% of them seen only once. CDR3 length equals 17 residues. V dropped 4 bases and J dropped 5; count of bases not matched to a gene: 9. The germline V gene has CDR1 LGHNA and CDR2 YSLEER. The study's findings and limits: The authors proposed limited new T cell recruitment per seasonal influenza vaccination.

The chain links TRBV4-3 to TRBJ2-2; TRBD2 matches 11 bases. The origin of this receptor is a man aged 50 to 59 who received an inactivated influenza vaccine. The sample in question was PBMCs from blood, obtained on the day of vaccination. The CDR3 DNA sequence: TGCGCCAGCAGCCTCTACTTAGCGGGGGGGCGTACCGGGGAGCTGTTTTTT. Protein sequence: CASSLYLAGGRTGELFF.